This entry lists 24 T cell receptor beta chains sequenced from one sample in a study of T cell changes during pregnancy in multiple sclerosis. TCRdb keeps only in-frame clones here, not all; method: immunoSEQ multiplex PCR. The data show about 23,000 clones, more than 75% seen once. Sample: CD8+ T cells from peripheral blood mononuclear cells, taken before pregnancy. The receptors were gathered from a female donor with multiple sclerosis, enrolled in a pregnancy study.

The CDR3, as DNA: TGTGCCAGCAGCCGCCACACAGGGGGCGACGCTTTCTTT. This translates into CASSRHTGGDAFF. The V call is TRBV7-2, the J call TRBJ1-1, with TRBD1 matching over 9 bases. CDR1 and CDR2 from the germline V gene are SGHTA and FQGNSA. The CDR3 length is 13 residues. J lost 11 bases, V lost 5 bases, and 9 bases had no gene match.

The CDR3 nucleotides are TGTGCCAGCTCTCGTCGGGGGACTAGCGGGTTCGAGCAGTACTTC. It is translated as CASSRRGTSGFEQYF. This sequence joins TRBV13 and TRBJ2-7; 12 bases are a match to TRBD2. J lost 6 bases, V lost 8 bases, and 11 bases had no gene match. The CDR3 length is 15 residues. Germline values: CDR1 PRHDT, CDR2 FYEKMQ (reference sequence).

The J gene is TRBJ2-3, the V gene TRBV10-3; TRBD2 matches 13 bases. The CDR3 is 15 amino acids. The V segment lost 6 bases and the J segment 3 bases; nucleotides outside the gene matches: 3. Per the germline V gene, CDR1 is ENHRY and CDR2 is SYGVKD. In DNA form, the CDR3 reads TGTGCCATCAGAGGACTAGCGGGGGTGACAGATACGCAGTATTTT. It codes for CAIRGLAGVTDTQYF.

This chain links TRBV6-5 with TRBJ1-3, with TRBD1 matching over 7 bases. J lost 6 bases, V lost 2 bases, and 4 bases had no gene match. In germline, CDR1 is MNHEY, CDR2 SVGAGI. The CDR3 runs 14 residues. In nucleotides, the CDR3 is TGTGCCAGCAGTTACGGGACAGAAAAAAACACCATATATTTT. Encoded protein: CASSYGTEKNTIYF.

The CDR3 DNA follows: TGTGCCAGCAGCCAAGCGAGGGACTGGGGCTCTGGAAACACCATATATTTT. This codes for CASSQARDWGSGNTIYF. J is TRBJ1-3 and V is TRBV14; TRBD1 is a possible D gene (5 bases). Trimming removed 1 base at V and 0 bases at J, with 13 bases between. The V gene's germline CDR1 is SGHDN and CDR2 FVKESK. The CDR3 length is 17 residues.

The CDR3 is CASSEGGSQETQYF. CDR3 sequence (DNA): TGTGCCAGCAGTGAAGGCGGGAGCCAAGAGACCCAGTACTTC. The gene calls are TRBV2 and TRBJ2-5, with 7 bases lining up with TRBD2. Germline lookup yields CDR1 SNHLY and CDR2 FYNNEI. This CDR3 is built from 14 residues. Losses at the gene ends were 1 base for V and 1 base for J; bases not matched to a gene: 0.

The chain employs TRBV9 and TRBJ2-2; no clear D gene. Germline-derived CDR1 and CDR2 are SGDLS and YYNGEE. V lost 0 bases to trimming and J lost 4 bases, with 13 bases between them. This CDR3 has 16 amino acids. CDR3 in DNA: TGTGCCAGCAGCGTAGCCGCCGGAGAGGCCACCGGGGAGCTGTTTTTT. It yields the protein CASSVAAGEATGELFF.

V usage is TRBV5-1 and J usage is TRBJ2-7; D not certain. Per germline, CDR1 SGHRS and CDR2 YFSETQ. V shed 0 bases and J shed 3 bases, with 7 bases lying between them. The CDR3 runs 13 residues. Written as DNA, the CDR3 is TGCGCCAGCAGCTTGGGCACCTACTACGAGCAGTACTTC. Its translation: CASSLGTYYEQYF.

This chain links TRBV29-1 with TRBJ2-3, with 7 bases that match TRBD2. Unmatched junction bases numbered 14, after V lost 0 bases and J lost 2 bases. The CDR3 length is 18 residues. Germline V lookup: CDR1 SQVTM, CDR2 ANQGSEA. CDR3 in DNA: TGCAGCGTTGAAGATCTTCGTGTGGTAGCGGGCTACACAGATACGCAGTATTTT. It specifies CSVEDLRVVAGYTDTQYF.

The V call is TRBV5-1, the J call TRBJ2-7; 7 nucleotides align to TRBD1. After removal of 0 bases from V and 0 bases from J, the junction contained 6 bases not matched to a gene. Per germline, CDR1 SGHRS and CDR2 YFSETQ. The CDR3 has 16 amino acids. The CDR3 region is CASSLEGQFSSYEQYF. For the CDR3, the DNA is TGCGCCAGCAGCTTGGAGGGACAGTTCAGCTCCTACGAGCAGTACTTC.

This clone showed up just a few times. This CDR3 is CASSEQGTGANVLTF. CDR3 nucleotide sequence: TGTGCCAGCAGCGAACAGGGGACTGGGGCCAACGTCCTGACTTTC. The chain employs TRBV6-4 and TRBJ2-6; 7 nucleotides align to TRBD1. From germline, CDR1 is MRHNA and CDR2 SNTAGT. J lost 2 bases, V lost 6 bases, and 4 bases had no gene match. This CDR3 spans 15 amino acids.

V gene TRBV9 combines with J gene TRBJ2-3; D remains ambiguous. Germline CDR1 and CDR2: SGDLS and YYNGEE. Trimming removed 4 bases at V and 0 bases at J, with 12 bases between. The CDR3 contains 15 residues. CDR3 nucleotides: TGTGCCAGCAGCCACGCGGATTATAGCACAGATACGCAGTATTTT. The encoded protein is CASSHADYSTDTQYF.

The rearrangement links TRBV5-6 to TRBJ2-1; 8 nucleotides line up with TRBD2. The CDR3 has 14 residues. Germline V lookup: CDR1 SGHDT, CDR2 YYEEEE. The V and J ends lost 4 bases and 7 bases, in that order; junction bases with no gene match: 7. The CDR3 DNA sequence: TGTGCCAGCAGCATTGGAGCGGGAGCGAATGAGCAGTTCTTC. Protein product: CASSIGAGANEQFF.

This sequence joins TRBV5-1 and TRBJ2-1, with 11 bases that match TRBD2. CDR3 length: 16 residues. J was trimmed by 5 bases and V by 3 bases; bases with no gene match: 7. CDR1 SGHRS and CDR2 YFSETQ come from the germline V gene. The CDR3 nucleotides are TGCGCCAGCAGCTCCCCAAGACTAGCGGGACACAATGAGCAGTTCTTC. Amino acid sequence: CASSSPRLAGHNEQFF.

This CDR3 is CASSPGWDTGELFF. The CDR3 DNA reads as TGTGCCAGCAGCCCGGGGTGGGACACCGGGGAGCTGTTTTTT. The chain carries TRBV7-2 and TRBJ2-2; maybe TRBD2 (5 bases). V shed 5 bases and J shed 3 bases, with 10 bases lying between them. The CDR3 consists of 14 residues. The V gene's germline CDR1 is SGHTA and CDR2 FQGNSA.

In this sample, this clone turned up once. The CDR3 nucleotides read TGTGCCAGCAGTGTGAAGCGGGGGTGGGGGGAGCAGTACTTC. It encodes CASSVKRGWGEQYF. This chain links TRBV6-1 with TRBJ2-7; 8 positions match TRBD2. Germline lookup yields CDR1 MNHNS and CDR2 SASEGT. With V trimmed by 4 bases and J by 7 bases, 9 bases remained unmatched. The CDR3 has 14 amino acids.

The V call is TRBV4-3, the J call TRBJ2-7, with 8 bases lining up with TRBD1. V shed 4 bases, J shed 5 bases, and the junction held 10 bases outside the gene matches. The germline V gene encodes CDR1 LGHNA and CDR2 YSLEER. This CDR3 has 15 residues. The CDR3 DNA reads as TGCGCCAGCAGCCGCACCATTGGGACAGGTAACGAGCAGTACTTC. It translates to CASSRTIGTGNEQYF.

This rearrangement joins TRBV6-6 to TRBJ1-1; a weak D match, TRBD1 (5 bases). With 0 bases removed from V and 7 bases from J, the gap between germline ends came to 12 bases. Germline values: CDR1 MNHNY, CDR2 SVGAGI (reference sequence). This CDR3 contains 14 residues. The CDR3: CASSYSGGVGEAFF. The CDR3 DNA is TGTGCCAGCAGTTACTCGGGAGGGGTAGGTGAAGCTTTCTTT.

The rearrangement links TRBV12-5 to TRBJ1-4, with a weak D call TRBD1 (5 bases). Germline V lookup: CDR1 LGHNT, CDR2 FRNRAP. Trimming pared 1 base from V and 7 bases from J, leaving 16 bases between. This CDR3 is built from 16 residues. The CDR3 is CASGLGPSGGREKLFF. The CDR3, as DNA: TGTGCTAGTGGTTTGGGCCCCTCGGGGGGTCGTGAAAAACTGTTTTTT.

A few counts support this clone. J is TRBJ2-5 and V is TRBV19; D is unclear. The germline CDR1 and CDR2 sequences are LNHDA and SQIVND (reference sequence). The V and J ends lost 4 bases and 2 bases respectively, with 8 bases between them. The CDR3 contains 13 residues. The CDR3, as DNA: TGTGCCAGTAGTACGGCGGCTCAAGAGACCCAGTACTTC. As protein: CASSTAAQETQYF.

The table lists this clone with a count of one. The chain employs TRBV9 and TRBJ2-1; 14 bases are shared with TRBD2. CDR3 size: 15 residues. The germline V gene has CDR1 SGDLS and CDR2 YYNGEE. After removal of 4 bases from V and 9 bases from J, the junction contained 6 bases not matched to a gene. In DNA form, the CDR3 reads TGTGCCAGCAGCTCGGGACTAGCGGGAGCCACTGAGCAGTTCTTC. As protein: CASSSGLAGATEQFF.

This clone was picked up a small number of times. The CDR3 spells CASSEDLAGAGELFF. The CDR3 DNA follows: TGTGCCAGCAGTGAAGACCTAGCGGGAGCCGGGGAGCTGTTTTTT. The chain carries TRBV6-1 and TRBJ2-2; 10 bases are a match to TRBD2. The J segment lost 6 bases and the V segment lost 1 base, leaving 2 bases of the junction unmatched. The CDR3 runs 15 residues. Germline-derived CDR1 and CDR2 are MNHNS and SASEGT.

The chain employs TRBV28 and TRBJ2-7; D might be TRBD1 (5 bases). The CDR3 spans 12 residues. Germline V gene data show CDR1 as MDHEN and CDR2 as SYDVKM. Trimming took off 2 bases at V and 6 bases at J, with 8 bases between the two ends. DNA for the CDR3: TGTGCCAGCAGTTTACGTGGGGCCGAGCAGTACTTC. Translating it yields CASSLRGAEQYF.

The chain employs TRBV4-1 and TRBJ1-1; a possible D gene is TRBD1 (5 bases). The CDR3 spans 15 residues. Germline V CDR1 and CDR2: MGHRA, YSYEKL. V was shortened by 1 base and J by 5 bases, with 14 bases between the two germline ends. The CDR3 protein is CASSQGKTGGTEAFF. The CDR3 nucleotides read TGCGCCAGCAGCCAAGGTAAAACAGGAGGGACTGAAGCTTTCTTT.